Listed below are T cell receptor beta chains from one sample, sequenced in a study of OX40 agonist ivuxolimab in advanced cancers. Clones were read by immunoSEQ multiplex PCR, and TCRdb kept only the in-frame ones, dropping some. The sample contains over 75,000 clones, about 90% of which appear only once. Source: CD4+ or CD8+ T cells sorted from blood, taken in a trial of the OX40 agonist ivuxolimab. These receptors came from an adult with an advanced solid tumor such as melanoma, head and neck, liver or kidney cancer. The CDR3 runs from the conserved cysteine through the conserved F or W. Each record gives: V gene, J gene, clone size, D gene, CDR3 protein, CDR3 DNA. A D gene is named only where the DNA matches it firmly. Expanded clones get a size class; other rows say once, few or many, or leave the size out.

>TRBV5-1|TRBJ1-1|.|.
CASSLVGTEAFF
TGCGCCAGCAGCTTGGTTGGCACTGAAGCTTTCTTT
>TRBV27|TRBJ2-5|.|.
CASSSSGGVYEQYF
.
>TRBV9|TRBJ2-3|once|.
CASSVERFDTDTQYF
TGTGCCAGCAGCGTAGAGAGGTTCGACACAGATACGCAGTATTTT
>TRBV27|TRBJ1-4|once|.
CASTGARYEKLFF
TGTGCCAGCACTGGGGCCCGATATGAAAAACTGTTTTTT
>TRBV27|TRBJ2-7|.|TRBD1
CASSLPGTGVHEQYF
TGTGCCAGCAGTTTACCCGGGACAGGGGTCCACGAGCAGTACTTC
>TRBV7-3|TRBJ2-5|.|.
CASSLRGPEGAQYF
TGTGCCAGCAGCTTAAGGGGGCCCGAGGGTGCCCAGTACTTC
>TRBV14|TRBJ2-3|.|.
CASSPTGGADTQYF
TGTGCCAGCAGCCCGACAGGAGGGGCAGATACGCAGTATTTT
>TRBV28|TRBJ1-5|once|.
CASSAWYYGPGSEQPQHF
TGTGCCAGCAGTGCATGGTATTATGGCCCGGGATCGGAACAGCCCCAGCATTTT
>TRBV30|TRBJ1-2|few|.
CAWRAPAPGYTF
TGTGCCTGGAGGGCACCGGCGCCTGGCTACACCTTC
>TRBV30|TRBJ2-1|.|.
CAWSVYNEQFF
TGTGCCTGGAGTGTGTACAATGAGCAGTTCTTC
>TRBV27|TRBJ2-7|once|TRBD2
CASSPEAGVYEQYF
TGTGCCAGCAGCCCAGAAGCGGGGGTTTACGAGCAGTACTTC
>TRBV9|TRBJ2-7|.|.
CASSVVAEGYEQYF
TGTGCCAGCAGCGTAGTAGCGGAGGGCTACGAGCAGTACTTC
>TRBV9|TRBJ2-3|.|.
CASSVVASTDTQYF
TGTGCCAGCAGCGTAGTAGCAAGCACAGATACGCAGTATTTT
>TRBV6-6|TRBJ2-7|.|TRBD1
CASTGQGSYEQYF
TGTGCCAGCACTGGACAGGGGAGCTACGAGCAGTACTTC
>TRBV7-9|TRBJ2-7|.|.
CASSHQNSGSSYEQYF
TGTGCCAGCAGCCACCAGAATAGCGGCAGCTCCTACGAGCAGTACTTC
>TRBV27|TRBJ2-3|once|TRBD1
CASRARTGLSTDTQYF
TGTGCCAGCAGAGCCAGGACAGGGCTCAGCACAGATACGCAGTATTTT
>TRBV7-9|TRBJ1-5|.|TRBD1
CASSAGTGLQPQHF
TGTGCCAGCAGCGCCGGGACAGGGCTTCAGCCCCAGCATTTT
>TRBV7-9|TRBJ1-2|.|.
CASSRGTDGYTF
TGTGCCAGCAGCCGCGGGACCGACGGCTACACCTTC
>TRBV7-9|TRBJ2-1|once|.
CASSPFGETRYEQFF
TGTGCCAGCAGCCCCTTCGGTGAGACTAGATATGAGCAGTTCTTC
>TRBV5-1|TRBJ2-7|.|TRBD2
CASSPRLAGGIYEQYF
TGCGCCAGCAGCCCCCGACTAGCGGGAGGGATTTACGAGCAGTACTTC
>TRBV4-1|TRBJ1-1|.|.
CASSFPENTEAFF
TGCGCCAGCAGCTTTCCAGAGAACACTGAAGCTTTCTTT
>TRBV30|TRBJ2-7|.|TRBD2
CAWPTSLAGVHEQYF
TGTGCCTGGCCGACCTCCCTAGCGGGAGTGCACGAGCAGTACTTC
>TRBV6-1|TRBJ2-1|.|TRBD2
CASSEARTSGSSEFF
TGTGCCAGCAGTGAAGCGCGGACTAGCGGGAGTTCAGAGTTCTTC
>TRBV6-1|TRBJ2-2|.|.
CASTSQPLTGELFF
TGTGCCAGCACCTCCCAGCCTCTCACCGGGGAGCTGTTTTTT
>TRBV28|TRBJ2-2|.|.
CASRVGRYTGELFF
TGTGCCAGCAGAGTGGGTAGGTACACCGGGGAGCTGTTTTTT
>TRBV5-6|TRBJ1-1|.|.
CASKVNTEAFF
TGTGCCAGCAAAGTGAACACTGAAGCTTTCTTT
>TRBV6-1|TRBJ2-7|.|.
CATTPLGYEQYF
TGTGCCACGACACCCCTAGGCTACGAGCAGTACTTC
>TRBV7-9|TRBJ2-1|once|.
CASSLVRLDSEQFF
TGTGCCAGCAGCTTAGTCCGACTAGATAGTGAGCAGTTCTTC
>TRBV28|TRBJ1-5|once|.
CASSHRGVAGQPQHF
TGTGCCAGCAGTCACCGGGGGGTGGCGGGTCAGCCCCAGCATTTT
>TRBV11-2|TRBJ2-2|.|.
CASSAIDLALDSGELFF
TGTGCCAGCAGCGCCATAGACCTAGCGTTAGATTCCGGGGAGCTGTTTTTT
>TRBV7-9|TRBJ1-2|few|.
CASSGNSGYGYTF
TGTGCCAGCAGCGGTAATTCCGGTTATGGCTACACCTTC
>TRBV7-6|TRBJ2-1|.|TRBD2
CASSPKREGLYNEQFF
TGTGCCAGCAGCCCAAAGCGGGAGGGCCTCTACAATGAGCAGTTCTTC
>TRBV5-6|TRBJ2-7|.|.
CASSFAYEQYF
TGTGCCAGCAGCTTTGCATACGAGCAGTACTTC
>TRBV6-1|TRBJ1-4|.|.
CASSDSGWEKLFF
TGTGCCAGCAGTGATTCGGGTTGGGAAAAACTGTTTTTT
>TRBV19|TRBJ2-2|.|.
CASSPVTGNTGELFF
TGTGCCAGTAGTCCCGTGACGGGGAACACCGGGGAGCTGTTTTTT
>TRBV30|TRBJ2-1|.|.
CAGGWGGNYNEQFF
TGTGCCGGGGGTTGGGGAGGTAATTACAATGAGCAGTTCTTC
>TRBV2|TRBJ2-3|once|.
CASLGLSTDTQYF
TGTGCCAGCCTGGGACTCAGCACAGATACGCAGTATTTT
>TRBV6-1|TRBJ2-1|.|.
CASSEFRYNEQFF
TGTGCCAGCAGTGAATTCCGCTACAATGAGCAGTTCTTC
>TRBV18|TRBJ1-1|.|.
CASSPRTALNEAFF
TGTGCCAGCTCACCCCGGACAGCCCTGAATGAAGCTTTCTTT
>TRBV21-1|TRBJ2-3|.|.
CASSKVGTSAEERTDTQYF
TGTGCCAGCAGCAAAGTAGGGACTAGCGCAGAGGAACGTACAGATACGCAGTATTTT
>TRBV10-3|TRBJ2-5|.|.
CAISDRVLGNQETQYF
TGTGCCATCAGTGATCGGGTTTTGGGTAACCAAGAGACCCAGTACTTC
>TRBV27|TRBJ2-1|.|.
CASKGGGYNEQFF
TGTGCCAGCAAGGGGGGGGGTTACAATGAGCAGTTCTTC
>TRBV28|TRBJ1-1|.|TRBD1
CASSVQGAGTEAFF
TGTGCCAGCAGTGTACAGGGGGCCGGCACTGAAGCTTTCTTT
>TRBV4-2|TRBJ2-7|.|.
CASSQELLSGTTYEQYF
TGTGCCAGCAGCCAAGAGTTGCTGTCGGGCACGACCTACGAGCAGTACTTC
>TRBV29-1|TRBJ2-3|.|.
CSVEFTSSSTTDTQYF
TGCAGCGTTGAGTTCACTAGCTCATCAACCACAGATACGCAGTATTTT
>TRBV2|TRBJ2-7|.|.
CASIYAEEQYF
TGTGCCAGCATTTATGCGGAGGAGCAGTACTTC
>TRBV18|TRBJ2-7|.|.
CASSPNRAYEQYF
TGTGCCAGCTCACCCAACAGGGCCTACGAGCAGTACTTC
>TRBV30|TRBJ1-1|.|.
CAWSSDSANTEAFF
TGTGCCTGGAGTTCAGACAGCGCGAACACTGAAGCTTTCTTT
>TRBV25-1|TRBJ1-5|.|TRBD1
CASSETGVDNQPQHF
TGTGCCAGCAGTGAAACAGGGGTTGACAATCAGCCCCAGCATTTT
>TRBV27|TRBJ1-1|.|.
CASSRIPGRTEAFF
TGTGCCAGCAGTCGGATTCCCGGTCGCACTGAAGCTTTCTTT
>TRBV15|TRBJ1-1|.|.
CATSGGRGGTEAFF
TGTGCCACCAGCGGGGGAAGGGGAGGCACTGAAGCTTTCTTT
>TRBV10-3|TRBJ1-2|.|.
CATEGTNYGYTF
TGTGCCACGGAAGGGACTAACTATGGCTACACCTTC
>TRBV15|TRBJ2-7|.|TRBD1
CATSRGQGFHEQYF
TGTGCCACCAGCAGGGGACAGGGATTCCACGAGCAGTACTTC
>TRBV29-1|TRBJ2-1|.|TRBD1
CSVEDGYGTGVSGEQFF
TGCAGCGTTGAAGATGGGTACGGGACAGGGGTGTCTGGTGAGCAGTTCTTC
>TRBV28|TRBJ2-6|.|.
CASSLFGVSGANVLTF
TGTGCCAGCAGTTTATTTGGGGTCTCTGGGGCCAACGTCCTGACTTTC
>TRBV19|TRBJ2-7|once|TRBD1
CASSIRDSANYEQYF
TGTGCCAGTAGTATCCGGGACAGTGCAAACTACGAGCAGTACTTC